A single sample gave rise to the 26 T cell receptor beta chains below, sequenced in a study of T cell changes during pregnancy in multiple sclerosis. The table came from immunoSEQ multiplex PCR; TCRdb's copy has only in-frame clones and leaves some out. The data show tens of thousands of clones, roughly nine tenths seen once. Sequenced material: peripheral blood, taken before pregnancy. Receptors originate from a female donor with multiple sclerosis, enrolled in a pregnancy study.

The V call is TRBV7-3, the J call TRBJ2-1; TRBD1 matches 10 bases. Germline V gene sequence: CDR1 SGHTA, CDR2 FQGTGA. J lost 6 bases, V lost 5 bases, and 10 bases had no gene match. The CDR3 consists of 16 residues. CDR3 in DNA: TGTGCCAGCAGCGTGACCGGGACAGGGGCGGCCAATGAGCAGTTCTTC. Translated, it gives CASSVTGTGAANEQFF.

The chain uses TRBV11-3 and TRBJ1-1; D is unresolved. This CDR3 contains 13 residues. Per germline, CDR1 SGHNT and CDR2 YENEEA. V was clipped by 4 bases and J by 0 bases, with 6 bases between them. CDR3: CASSSGVNTEAFF. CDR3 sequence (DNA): TGTGCCAGCAGCTCCGGGGTGAACACTGAAGCTTTCTTT.

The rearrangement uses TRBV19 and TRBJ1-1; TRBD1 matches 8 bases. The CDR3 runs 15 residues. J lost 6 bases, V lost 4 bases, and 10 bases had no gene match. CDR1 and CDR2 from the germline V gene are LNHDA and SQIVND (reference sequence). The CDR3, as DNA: TGTGCCAGTAGTACCAAGCAGGGGGCATCGTCTGAAGCTTTCTTT. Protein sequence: CASSTKQGASSEAFF.

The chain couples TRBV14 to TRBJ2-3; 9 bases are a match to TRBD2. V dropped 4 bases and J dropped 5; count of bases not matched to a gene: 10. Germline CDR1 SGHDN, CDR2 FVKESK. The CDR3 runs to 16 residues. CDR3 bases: TGTGCCAGCAGCCCACTAGGCGGGGGGGCTATAGATACGCAGTATTTT. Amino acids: CASSPLGGGAIDTQYF.

This CDR3 is CASSSRLAGGGETQYF. The CDR3 DNA is TGTGCCAGCAGCTCAAGGCTAGCGGGGGGCGGAGAGACCCAGTACTTC. The V call is TRBV5-4, the J call TRBJ2-5, with 11 bases that match TRBD2. The CDR3 contains 16 residues. Germline V CDR1 and CDR2: SGHNT, YYREEE (reference sequence). J gave up 4 bases and V 3 bases, and 8 bases lay outside the gene matches.

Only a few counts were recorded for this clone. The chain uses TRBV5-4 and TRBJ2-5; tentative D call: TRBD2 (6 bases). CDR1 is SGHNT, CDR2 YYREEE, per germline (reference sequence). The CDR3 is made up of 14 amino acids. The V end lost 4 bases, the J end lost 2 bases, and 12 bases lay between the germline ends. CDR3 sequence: CASSPGLEQETQYF. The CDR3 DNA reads TGTGCCAGCAGCCCGGGACTCGAGCAAGAGACCCAGTACTTC.

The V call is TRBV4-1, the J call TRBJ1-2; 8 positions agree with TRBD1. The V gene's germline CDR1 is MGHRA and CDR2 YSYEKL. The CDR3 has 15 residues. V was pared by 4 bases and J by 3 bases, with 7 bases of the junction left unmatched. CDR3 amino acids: CASSRIQGGDYGYTF. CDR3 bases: TGCGCCAGCAGCCGCATACAGGGGGGGGACTATGGCTACACCTTC.

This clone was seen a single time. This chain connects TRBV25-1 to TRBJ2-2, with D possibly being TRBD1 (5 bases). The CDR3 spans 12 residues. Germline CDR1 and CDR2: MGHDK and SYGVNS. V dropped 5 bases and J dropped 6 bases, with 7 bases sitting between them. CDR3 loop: CASSLGAGELFF. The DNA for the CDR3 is TGTGCCAGCAGTTTAGGGGCCGGGGAGCTGTTTTTT.

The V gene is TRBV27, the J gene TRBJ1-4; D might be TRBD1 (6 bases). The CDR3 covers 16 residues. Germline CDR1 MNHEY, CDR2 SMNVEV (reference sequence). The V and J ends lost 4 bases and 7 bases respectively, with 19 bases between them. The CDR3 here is CASSSIPQGGSEKLFF. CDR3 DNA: TGTGCCAGCAGTTCGATCCCACAGGGTGGAAGTGAAAAACTGTTTTTT. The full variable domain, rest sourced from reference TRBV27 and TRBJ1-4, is EAQVTQNPRYLITVTGKKLTVTCSQNMNHEYMSWYRQDPGLGLRQIYYSMNVEVTDKGDVPEGYKVSRKEKRNFPLILESPSPNQTSLYFCASSSIPQGGSEKLFFGSGTQLSVL.

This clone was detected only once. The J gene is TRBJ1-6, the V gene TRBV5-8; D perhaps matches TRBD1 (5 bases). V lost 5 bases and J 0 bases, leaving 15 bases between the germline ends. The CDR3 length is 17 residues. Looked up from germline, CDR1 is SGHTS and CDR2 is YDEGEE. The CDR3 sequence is CASRPYTGSSYNSPLHF. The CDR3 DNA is TGTGCCAGCAGGCCATATACAGGAAGCTCCTATAATTCACCCCTCCACTTT.

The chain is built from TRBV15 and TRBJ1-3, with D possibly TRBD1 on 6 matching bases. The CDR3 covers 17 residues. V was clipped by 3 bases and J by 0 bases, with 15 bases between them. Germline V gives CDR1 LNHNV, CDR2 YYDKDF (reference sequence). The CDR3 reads CATSSPDSRVSGNTIYF. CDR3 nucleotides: TGTGCCACCAGCAGCCCGGACAGTCGAGTCTCTGGAAACACCATATATTTT.

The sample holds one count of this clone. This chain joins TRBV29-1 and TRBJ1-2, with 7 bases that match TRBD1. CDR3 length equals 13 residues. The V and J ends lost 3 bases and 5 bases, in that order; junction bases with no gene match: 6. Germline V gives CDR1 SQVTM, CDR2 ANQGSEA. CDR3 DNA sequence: TGCAGCGTTGATTTGGGACAGATTTATGGCTACACCTTC. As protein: CSVDLGQIYGYTF.

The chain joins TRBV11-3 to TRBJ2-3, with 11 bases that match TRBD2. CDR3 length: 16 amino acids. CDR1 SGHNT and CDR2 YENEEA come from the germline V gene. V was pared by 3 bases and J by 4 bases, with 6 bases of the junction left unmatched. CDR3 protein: CASSFGLAGGPDTQYF. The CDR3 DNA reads TGTGCCAGCAGCTTCGGGCTAGCGGGGGGTCCAGATACGCAGTATTTT.

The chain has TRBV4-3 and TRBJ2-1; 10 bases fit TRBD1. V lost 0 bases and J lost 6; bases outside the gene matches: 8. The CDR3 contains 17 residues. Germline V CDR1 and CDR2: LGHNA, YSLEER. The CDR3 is CASSQEGGQGVTNEQFF. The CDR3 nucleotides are TGCGCCAGCAGCCAAGAGGGAGGACAGGGGGTCACCAATGAGCAGTTCTTC.

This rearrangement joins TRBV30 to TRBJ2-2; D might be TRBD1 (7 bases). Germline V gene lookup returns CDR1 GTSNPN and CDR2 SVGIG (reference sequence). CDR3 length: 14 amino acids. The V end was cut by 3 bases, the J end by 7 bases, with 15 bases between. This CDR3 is CAWRGQRAVGELFF. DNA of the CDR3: TGTGCCTGGAGGGGACAGCGGGCTGTCGGGGAGCTGTTTTTT.

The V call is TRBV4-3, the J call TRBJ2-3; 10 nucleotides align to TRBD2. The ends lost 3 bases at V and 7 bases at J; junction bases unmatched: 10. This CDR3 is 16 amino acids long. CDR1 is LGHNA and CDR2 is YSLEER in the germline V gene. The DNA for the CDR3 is TGCGCCAGCAGCCACTTCAGCGGGGGGGCCGAGTATACGCAGTATTTT. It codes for CASSHFSGGAEYTQYF.

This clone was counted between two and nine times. Written as DNA, the CDR3 is TGTGCCAGCTCCCCTAGGGGGATGAACACTGAAGCTTTCTTT. As protein: CASSPRGMNTEAFF. J is TRBJ1-1 and V is TRBV9, with TRBD1 as a possible D gene (6 bases). Germline CDR1 is SGDLS and CDR2 is YYNGEE. Trimming left V 7 bases short and J 0 bases short, with 13 bases between. The CDR3 extends over 14 amino acids.

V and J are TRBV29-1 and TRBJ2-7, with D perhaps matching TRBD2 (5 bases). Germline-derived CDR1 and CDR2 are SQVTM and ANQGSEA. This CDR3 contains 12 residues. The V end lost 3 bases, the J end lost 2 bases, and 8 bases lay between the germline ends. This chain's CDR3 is CSVDEGTYEQYF. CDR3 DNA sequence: TGCAGCGTTGACGAGGGAACCTACGAGCAGTACTTC.

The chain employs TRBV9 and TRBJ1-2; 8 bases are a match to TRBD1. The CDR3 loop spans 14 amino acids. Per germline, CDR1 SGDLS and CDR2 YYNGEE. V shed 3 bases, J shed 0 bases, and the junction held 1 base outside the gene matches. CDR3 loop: CASSGTGSNYGYTF. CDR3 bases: TGTGCCAGCAGCGGGACAGGGTCTAACTATGGCTACACCTTC.

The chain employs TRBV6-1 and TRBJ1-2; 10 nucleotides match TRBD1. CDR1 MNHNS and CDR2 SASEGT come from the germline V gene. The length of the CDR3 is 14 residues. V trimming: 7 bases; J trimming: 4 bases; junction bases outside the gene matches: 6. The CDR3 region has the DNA TGTGCCAGCACCTTGGACAGGGGGTTCTATGGCTACACCTTC. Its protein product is CASTLDRGFYGYTF.

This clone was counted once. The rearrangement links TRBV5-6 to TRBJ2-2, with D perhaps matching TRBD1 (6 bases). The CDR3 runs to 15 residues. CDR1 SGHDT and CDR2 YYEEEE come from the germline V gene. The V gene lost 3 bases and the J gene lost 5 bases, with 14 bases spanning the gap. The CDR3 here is CASSSRGFRTGELFF. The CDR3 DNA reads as TGTGCCAGCAGCTCGAGGGGGTTTAGGACCGGGGAGCTGTTTTTT.

DNA for the CDR3: TGTGCCAGCAGTTACGGGGGGATGAACACTGAAGCTTTCTTT. It codes for CASSYGGMNTEAFF. The chain couples TRBV6-6 to TRBJ1-1; possibly TRBD1 for D (5 bases). Germline loops: CDR1 MNHNY, CDR2 SVGAGI (reference sequence). Trimming stripped 2 bases from V and 0 bases from J, with 7 bases between. The CDR3 contains 14 residues.

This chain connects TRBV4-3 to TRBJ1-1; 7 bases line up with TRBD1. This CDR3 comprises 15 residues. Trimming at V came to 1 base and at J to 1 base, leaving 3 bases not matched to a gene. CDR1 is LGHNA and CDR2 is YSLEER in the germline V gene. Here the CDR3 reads CASSQVQGRNTEAFF. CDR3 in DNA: TGCGCCAGCAGCCAAGTACAGGGGCGGAACACTGAAGCTTTCTTT.

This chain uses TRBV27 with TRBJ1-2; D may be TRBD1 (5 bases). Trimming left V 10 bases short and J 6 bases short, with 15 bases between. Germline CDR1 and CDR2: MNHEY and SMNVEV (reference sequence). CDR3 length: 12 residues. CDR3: CATRRGNDGYTF. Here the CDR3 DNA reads TGTGCCACACGGCGGGGGAACGATGGCTACACCTTC.

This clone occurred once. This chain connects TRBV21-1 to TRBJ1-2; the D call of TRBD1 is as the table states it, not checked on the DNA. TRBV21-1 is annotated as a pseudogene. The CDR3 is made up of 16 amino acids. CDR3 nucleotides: TGTGCCAGCAGCAAAGGGACTCCGGGACAGGAGGATGGCTACACCTTC. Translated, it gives CASSKGTPGQEDGYTF.

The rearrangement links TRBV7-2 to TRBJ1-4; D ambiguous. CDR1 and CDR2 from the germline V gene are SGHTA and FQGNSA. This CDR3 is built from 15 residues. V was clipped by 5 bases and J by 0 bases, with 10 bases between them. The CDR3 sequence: CASSQTGTTNEKLFF. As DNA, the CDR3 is TGTGCCAGCAGCCAAACGGGGACAACTAATGAAAAACTGTTTTTT.